Here is one TCR beta chain with its context. Its antigen is currently not known. No much larger clone is present one base from it, and per-base qualities are unavailable. The data were obtained in a study of blood T cell repertoires in COVID-19 (dated by TCRdb to 2020 to 2022). Some background on the complete study: Samples from collaborators originated in the United States, Italy and Spain and spanned both the acute and convalescent phases of COVID-19. The prospective study material was composed of cDNA or gDNA derived from T cells, B-cell-depleted T cells, or PBMCs. Deeply sampled blood TCRbeta repertoires from subjects exposed to, actively infected with, or recovered from COVID-19 were included in the dataset. The repertoires were released in a freely available public database intended as a resource for research on the immune response to SARS-CoV-2. Samples were obtained from the ongoing ImmuneRACE study (first 160 participants) and from about 1,300 subjects provided by 6 global collaborators. Sample metadata almost always included a de-identified subject ID, COVID-19 status, age in years and sex. Where available, HLA class I and class II types were obtained from metadata supplied by the sample provider rather than from assay-based typing. Summary of the overall study and its limitations: Clinical and demographic metadata were provided uncurated, with the amount varying by source and participant.

The CDR3 holds 12 amino acids from the cysteine to the phenylalanine. Only the CDR3 portion is preserved as DNA: 36 bases, with reading frame beginning at the first base. V is pruned by 4 bases and J by 8 bases, leaving 3 bases of the junction without a gene match. CDR1 and CDR2, per the germline V gene (reference sequence), are LNHDA and SQIVND. Whole blood was collected in K2EDTA tubes by collaborating institutions according to the institutions' own protocols. For TCRbeta analysis, collaborator samples were shipped as frozen whole blood, as isolated PBMCs, or as DNA extracted from either sample type. TCRbeta CDR3 regions were amplified from genomic DNA using the immunoSEQ Assay, a bias-controlled multiplex PCR. The paper's data handling went like this. Nucleated cell counts per sample were estimated from amplification of reference gene primers within the assay. To quantify the absolute abundance of each unique TCRbeta CDR3 rearrangement, sequence reads were collapsed and filtered. For each sample, productive Simpson clonality was calculated as the square root of Simpson's diversity index across productive rearrangements. Entries here come from immuneACCESS through TCRdb and include only in-frame sequences with V and J called. Some clones fail to appear in such tables; in the studies checked, an unresolved V gene covers under half of the shortfall, and the cause of the remainder is unknown. The DNA gave D and trimming, while V, J and clone size come from that table. The sample yields about 120,000 clones; 85% were counted once. Of the sample, approximately 6.6% is held by the ten largest clones.

This receptor was identified in a man older than 75 with active or convalescent COVID-19. The sample consisted of peripheral blood. The chain employs TRBV19 and TRBJ1-2, with 8 junctional bases fitting TRBD1. The DNA sequence is as follows: TGTGCCAGTAGTACGAGGACAGGGGGCTACACCTTC. Its coded protein is CASSTRTGGYTF.